The 2 T cell receptor beta chains below all came from one sample that was sequenced in a study of glioma-infiltrating T cells. TCR alpha and beta CDR3 regions were amplified from RNA using iRepertoire nested multiplex PCR. Each CDR3 protein is one row after TCRdb ran MiXCR on the multiplex PCR reads. The profile shows some 120,000 distinct CDR3 sequences, roughly 25% of them singletons. Sequences were obtained from glioma tissue, nonneoplastic brain tissue, or PBMCs (not recorded which). The receptors were sampled from a human donor with low-grade glioma or glioblastoma, undergoing nonglioma brain surgery, or in good health (not recorded which).

Notes on this clonotype: A single base separates this from a much larger clone, so it may be a read error. The chain has TRBV14 and TRBJ1-4; D is undetermined. Germline V gene sequence: CDR1 SGHDN, CDR2 FVKESK. The CDR3 has 17 residues. V lost 1 base, J lost 4 bases, and 16 bases lay in between. Written as DNA, the CDR3 is TGTGCCAGCAGCCAAGGCACCCTAACAGTACTTAATGAAAAACTGTTTTTT. Translating gives CASSQGTLTVLNEKLFF.

In its sample, this clonotype was seen many times. The chain's CDR3 is CASSRTLRAGEFF. The CDR3 region has the DNA TGTGCCAGCAGCCGGACTCTCCGGGCCGGGGAGTTCTTC. V usage is TRBV28 and J usage is TRBJ2-1; perhaps TRBD2 as D (5 bases). CDR1 and CDR2 (germline): MDHEN, SYDVKM. The CDR3 sequence is 13 residues long. Trimming took off 6 bases at V and 14 bases at J, with 20 bases between the two ends.